Listed below are T cell receptor beta chains from one sample, sequenced in a study of siplizumab effects on memory and regulatory T cells. TCRdb keeps only in-frame clones here, not all; method: immunoSEQ multiplex PCR. The sample lists some 90,000 clones, 85% to 90% occurring once. What was sequenced was CD4+ T cells sorted from blood. The receptors here all came from a human donor in good health. The CDR3 runs from the conserved cysteine through the conserved F or W. D genes are given only for firm matches. Expanded clones get a size class; other rows say once, few or many, or leave the size out.

J gene | D gene | V gene | clone size | CDR3 DNA | CDR3 protein
TRBJ2-3 | . | TRBV5-8 | . | TGTGCCAGCAGCCTCGGACTTTTCCGAGATACGCAGTATTTT | CASSLGLFRDTQYF
TRBJ2-1 | . | TRBV7-3 | . | TGTGCCAGCAGCTTAAATAGGTTAGATGAGCAGTTCTTC | CASSLNRLDEQFF
TRBJ2-7 | TRBD1 | TRBV6-6 | . | TGTGCCAGCGGGGACAGGGGTTACGAGCAGTACTTC | CASGDRGYEQYF
TRBJ2-7 | TRBD2 | TRBV15 | . | TGTGCCACCAGCAGAGATGCGGGACTAGCGGGAGTCGAGCAGTACTTC | CATSRDAGLAGVEQYF
TRBJ2-1 | TRBD2 | TRBV11-3 | . | TGTGCCAGCAGCCGGACTAGCGGTACCTCGGAGCAGTTCTTC | CASSRTSGTSEQFF
TRBJ1-5 | TRBD1 | TRBV29-1 | . | TGCAGCGTAAGGGACAGGGTGGGTCAGCCCCAGCATTTT | CSVRDRVGQPQHF
TRBJ1-2 | . | TRBV5-5 | . | TGTGCCAGCAGCTTGGGTGATGGAGTCGGCGGCACCTTC | CASSLGDGVGGTF
TRBJ1-5 | TRBD1 | TRBV10-3 | . | TGTGCCATCAGCGCTGGACAGGGTGGTGGTAGCAATCAGCCCCAGCATTTT | CAISAGQGGGSNQPQHF
TRBJ1-1 | . | TRBV5-1 | . | TGCGCCAGCAGCCCACGAGCGGGATCTGACGCTGAAGCTTTCTTT | CASSPRAGSDAEAFF
TRBJ2-7 | TRBD2 | TRBV5-1 | . | TGCGCCAGCAGCTTTACTAGCGGGATATTGGGCGAGCAGTACTTC | CASSFTSGILGEQYF
TRBJ1-1 | . | TRBV9 | . | TGTGCCAGCAGCGTAGGGTCGAGCACTGAAGCTTTCTTT | CASSVGSSTEAFF
TRBJ1-2 | . | TRBV7-9 | . | . | CASSSSFSYGYTF
TRBJ2-2 | . | TRBV7-7 | few | TGTGCTAGCAGCTTGGCTCCGAACACCGGGGAGCTGTTTTTT | CASSLAPNTGELFF
TRBJ2-1 | . | TRBV4-1 | . | TGCGCCAGCAGCCAAGATAACAATGAGCAGTTCTTC | CASSQDNNEQFF
TRBJ2-2 | . | TRBV6-1 | few | TGTGCCAGCAAGGGAATCTTGAACACCGGGGAGCTGTTTTTT | CASKGILNTGELFF
TRBJ1-2 | . | TRBV5-1 | . | TGCGCCAGCAGTCAACCGGGCAGGGCCTATGGCTACACCTTC | CASSQPGRAYGYTF
TRBJ2-7 | . | TRBV6-4 | . | TGTGCCAGCAGTGTGGTCGGGAGCTGCGAGCAGTACTTC | CASSVVGSCEQYF
TRBJ2-7 | TRBD1 | TRBV28 | . | TGTGCCAGCAGCTACCCGGGACAGGGGGTCGAGCAGTACTTC | CASSYPGQGVEQYF
TRBJ1-4 | . | TRBV4-2 | once | TGTGCCAGCAGACCCTTGGCCGCAACTAATGAAAAACTGTTTTTT | CASRPLAATNEKLFF
TRBJ2-3 | TRBD1 | TRBV7-8 | . | TGTGCCAGCAGTTCGGACAGGGTAGCAGATACGCAGTATTTT | CASSSDRVADTQYF
TRBJ1-3 | . | TRBV5-1 | . | TGCGCCAGCAGCGCCAACCCGGTGGGGGGGGCTGGAAACACCATATATTTT | CASSANPVGGAGNTIYF
TRBJ1-3 | . | TRBV14 | many | TGTGCCAGCAGCCAAGTAGGGAGTGGAAACACCATATATTTT | CASSQVGSGNTIYF
TRBJ1-1 | . | TRBV18 | . | TGTGCCAGCTCACTCAACACTGAAGCTTTCTTT | CASSLNTEAFF
TRBJ2-1 | . | TRBV7-8 | . | TGTGCCAGCAGCTTACCCGAAGGGGTACGACAGACCAGCTCCTACAATGAGCAGTTCTTC | CASSLPEGVRQTSSYNEQFF
TRBJ2-7 | TRBD1 | TRBV6-1 | . | TGTGCCAGCAGTGAAACAGGGGGGCAGTACTTC | CASSETGGQYF
TRBJ2-7 | . | TRBV11-2 | . | TGTGCCAGCCGCCCGGGACTGCCCTACGAGCAGTACTTC | CASRPGLPYEQYF
TRBJ2-2 | TRBD2 | TRBV5-1 | . | TGCGCCAGCAGGCTGGGGGGACTAGCGGGAGACACCGGGGAGCTGTTTTTT | CASRLGGLAGDTGELFF
TRBJ2-1 | . | TRBV19 | . | TGTGCCAGTAGTATAGGAGGGGGGGTCGGGAATGAGCAGTTCTTC | CASSIGGGVGNEQFF